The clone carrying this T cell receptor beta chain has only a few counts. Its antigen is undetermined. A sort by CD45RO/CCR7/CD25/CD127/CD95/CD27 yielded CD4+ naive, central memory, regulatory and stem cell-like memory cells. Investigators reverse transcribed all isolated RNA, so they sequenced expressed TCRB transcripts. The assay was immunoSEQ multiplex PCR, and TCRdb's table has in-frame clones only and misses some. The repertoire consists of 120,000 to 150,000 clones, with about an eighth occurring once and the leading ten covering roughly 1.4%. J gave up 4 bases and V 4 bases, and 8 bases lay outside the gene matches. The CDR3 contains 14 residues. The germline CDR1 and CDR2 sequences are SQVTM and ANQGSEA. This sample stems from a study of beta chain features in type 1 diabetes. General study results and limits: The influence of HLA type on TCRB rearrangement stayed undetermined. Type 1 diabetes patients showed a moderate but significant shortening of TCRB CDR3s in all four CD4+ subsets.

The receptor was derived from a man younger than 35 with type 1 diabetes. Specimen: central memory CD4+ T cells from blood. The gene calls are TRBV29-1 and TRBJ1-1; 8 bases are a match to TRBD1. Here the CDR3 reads CSVARTGKGTEAFF. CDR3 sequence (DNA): TGCAGCGTTGCCCGGACAGGGAAAGGCACTGAAGCTTTCTTT.